The 17 T cell receptor beta chains presented below share a single source sample, sequenced in a study of blood T cell repertoires in COVID-19. The data were produced by immunoSEQ multiplex PCR, yet TCRdb's version contains in-frame clones alone and is incomplete. The sample shows approximately 110,000 clones, around 88% of them seen only once. Sequences were obtained from peripheral blood. The receptors were gathered from a woman in her forties or fifties with active or convalescent COVID-19.

This clone was detected only once. The chain has TRBV7-9 and TRBJ1-4; no reliable D call. V was cut by 3 bases and J by 8 bases, with 16 bases left in between. The CDR3 sequence is 15 residues long. CDR1 is SEHNR, CDR2 FQNEAQ, per germline (reference sequence). CDR3 nucleotides: TGTGCCAGCAGCTTTCGAGGTGTAGATGCGGAAAAACTGTTTTTT. It is translated as CASSFRGVDAEKLFF. Combining the CDR3 with reference TRBV7-9 and TRBJ1-4 gives the whole variable domain DTGVSQNPRHKITKRGQNVTFRCDPISEHNRLYWYRQTLGQGPEFLTYFQNEAQLEKSRLLSDRFSAERPKGSFSTLEIQRTEQGDSAMYLCASSFRGVDAEKLFFGSGTQLSVL.

V is TRBV4-1 and J is TRBJ2-7, with 7 positions matching TRBD1. The CDR3 runs 16 residues. V trimming: 4 bases; J trimming: 2 bases; junction bases outside the gene matches: 11. Per the germline V gene, CDR1 is MGHRA and CDR2 is YSYEKL. The DNA of the CDR3 is TGCGCCAGCAGCCTCCTGCCCCAGGACAGGCCCTACGAGCAGTACTTC. It encodes CASSLLPQDRPYEQYF.

The chain is built from TRBV10-3 and TRBJ2-7; the match to TRBD2 covers 7 bases. V shed 9 bases, J shed 6 bases, and the junction held 11 bases outside the gene matches. Germline-derived CDR1 and CDR2 are ENHRY and SYGVKD. The CDR3 is made up of 13 amino acids. Here the CDR3 DNA reads TGTGCCATGAAGTCCCGGGAGGTCTCCGAGCAGTACTTC. It codes for CAMKSREVSEQYF.

The V gene is TRBV11-2, the J gene TRBJ2-2; 7 nucleotides line up with TRBD1. V gave up 5 bases and J gave up 5 bases; unmatched junction bases: 5. Germline CDR1 reads SGHAT; CDR2 reads FQNNGV. This CDR3 comprises 14 residues. The CDR3 sequence is CASSSYRGTGELFF. The CDR3 nucleotides are TGTGCCAGCAGCAGCTACAGGGGAACCGGGGAGCTGTTTTTT.

There are many counts of this clone. The CDR3 DNA sequence: TGTGCCAGCAGCCCCGGGACTAGTTTCAATGAGCAGTTCTTC. It yields the protein CASSPGTSFNEQFF. The genes are TRBV7-9 and TRBJ2-1, with TRBD2 matching 8 bases. The J segment lost 6 bases and the V segment lost 5 bases, leaving 6 bases of the junction unmatched. The CDR3 sequence is 14 residues long. Germline assignment: CDR1 SEHNR and CDR2 FQNEAQ (reference sequence).

The chain carries TRBV15 and TRBJ1-2; D uncertain. Germline V gene data show CDR1 as LNHNV and CDR2 as YYDKDF (reference sequence). The CDR3 is made up of 12 amino acids. V lost 3 bases to trimming and J lost 5 bases, with 7 bases between them. Here the CDR3 DNA reads TGTGCCACCAGCAGCCAACGGTATGGCTACACCTTC. It encodes CATSSQRYGYTF. The whole variable domain, remainder taken from reference TRBV15 and TRBJ1-2, is DAMVIQNPRYQVTQFGKPVTLSCSQTLNHNVMYWYQQKSSQAPKLLFHYYDKDFNNEADTPDNFQSRRPNTSFCFLDIRSPGLGDTAMYLCATSSQRYGYTFGSGTRLTVV.

The CDR3 protein is CASSEGDSGSGNTIYF. CDR3 nucleotides: TGTGCCAGCAGTGAAGGGGACTCCGGATCTGGAAACACCATATATTTT. The chain uses TRBV2 and TRBJ1-3; a possible D gene is TRBD1 (5 bases). V gave up 1 base and J gave up 1 base, with 11 bases separating them. The CDR3 is made up of 16 amino acids. The V gene's germline CDR1 is SNHLY and CDR2 FYNNEI. The whole variable domain, filled in from reference TRBV2 and TRBJ1-3, reads EPEVTQTPSHQVTQMGQEVILRCVPISNHLYFYWYRQILGQKVEFLVSFYNNEISEKSEIFDDQFSVERPDGSNFTLKIRSTKLEDSAMYFCASSEGDSGSGNTIYFGEGSWLTVV.

The table lists this clone with a few counts. The genes are TRBV7-8 and TRBJ2-7; 8 positions match TRBD1. The CDR3 has 16 amino acids. J was trimmed by 2 bases and V by 3 bases; bases with no gene match: 9. Germline CDR1 reads SGHVS; CDR2 reads FQNEAQ. DNA of the CDR3: TGTGCCAGCAGCTTCTACGGGACAGGTATCCCCTACGAGCAGTACTTC. It encodes CASSFYGTGIPYEQYF.

This sequence joins TRBV12-5 and TRBJ2-2, with D possibly TRBD2 on 6 matching bases. CDR1 is LGHNT, CDR2 FRNRAP, per germline. The CDR3 is 15 amino acids. The V end was cut by 5 bases, the J end by 2 bases, with 12 bases between. The CDR3 DNA follows: TGTGCTAGTGGTCAAAGCGGGTTTAACACCGGGGAGCTGTTTTTT. It is translated as CASGQSGFNTGELFF.

V usage is TRBV24-1 and J usage is TRBJ2-1; the match to TRBD2 covers 7 bases. Germline lookup yields CDR1 KGHDR and CDR2 SFDVKD. This CDR3 has 13 residues. J gave up 8 bases and V 5 bases, and 5 bases lay outside the gene matches. The chain's CDR3 is CATSAGGLDEQFF. CDR3 nucleotides: TGTGCCACCAGTGCGGGGGGATTGGATGAGCAGTTCTTC.

This chain joins TRBV6-5 and TRBJ2-2, with a tentative D call TRBD2 (6 bases). V lost 4 bases, J lost 2 bases, and 8 bases lay in between. The CDR3 is made up of 14 amino acids. Germline loops: CDR1 MNHEY, CDR2 SVGAGI. The CDR3 DNA reads TGTGCCAGCAGTTCCGGGACTAACACCGGGGAGCTGTTTTTT. Translating gives CASSSGTNTGELFF.

The CDR3, as DNA: TGCGCCAGCAGCCAACCGGGACAGGGTGGCAATTCACCCCTCCACTTT. Its translation is CASSQPGQGGNSPLHF. This rearrangement joins TRBV4-3 to TRBJ1-6; 9 nucleotides agree with TRBD1. Germline CDR1 and CDR2: LGHNA and YSLEER. With V trimmed by 2 bases and J by 7 bases, 6 bases remained unmatched. CDR3 length: 16 amino acids.

This chain links TRBV4-2 with TRBJ2-7, with unresolved D. The V gene lost 0 bases and the J gene lost 2 bases, with 5 bases spanning the gap. Germline values: CDR1 LGHNA, CDR2 YNFKEQ. The CDR3 sequence is 13 residues long. CDR3 sequence: CASSQDSAYEQYF. DNA for the CDR3: TGTGCCAGCAGCCAAGATTCGGCCTACGAGCAGTACTTC.

The chain carries TRBV10-3 and TRBJ1-5, with a tentative D call TRBD1 (5 bases). The V end was cut by 4 bases, the J end by 6 bases, with 10 bases between. Germline values: CDR1 ENHRY, CDR2 SYGVKD. The CDR3 has 13 amino acids. The CDR3 here is CAISVGGGQPQHF. The CDR3, as DNA: TGTGCCATCAGTGTCGGGGGGGGTCAGCCCCAGCATTTT.

The V and J genes are TRBV4-1 and TRBJ2-3; D gene uncertain. The V gene's germline CDR1 is MGHRA and CDR2 YSYEKL. V was pared by 0 bases and J by 4 bases, with 5 bases between. The CDR3 has 13 amino acids. CDR3 sequence (DNA): TGCGCCAGCAGCCAAGAGTCGGCAGATACGCAGTATTTT. Protein sequence: CASSQESADTQYF.

The V gene is TRBV10-3, the J gene TRBJ1-2; tentatively, D is TRBD1 (5 bases). Germline lookup yields CDR1 ENHRY and CDR2 SYGVKD. CDR3 size: 13 residues. V was shortened by 10 bases and J by 3 bases, with 15 bases between the two germline ends. The CDR3 nucleotides are TGTGCCACCGGAAATCAAGGGGACTATGGCTACACCTTC. Its translation: CATGNQGDYGYTF.

This chain links TRBV15 with TRBJ2-7; D ambiguous. Germline lookup yields CDR1 LNHNV and CDR2 YYDKDF (reference sequence). V was clipped by 2 bases and J by 2 bases, with 16 bases between them. The length of the CDR3 is 16 residues. Written as DNA, the CDR3 is TGTGCCACCAGCAGACCCCGAAGTCCTGGCACCTACGAGCAGTACTTC. It encodes CATSRPRSPGTYEQYF.